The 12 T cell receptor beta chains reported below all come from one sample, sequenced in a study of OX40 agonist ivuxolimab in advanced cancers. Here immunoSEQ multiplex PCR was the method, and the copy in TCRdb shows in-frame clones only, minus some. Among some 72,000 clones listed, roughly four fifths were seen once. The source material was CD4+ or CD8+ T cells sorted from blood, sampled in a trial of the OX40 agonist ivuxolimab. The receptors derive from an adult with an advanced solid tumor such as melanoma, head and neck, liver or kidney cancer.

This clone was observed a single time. The CDR3 reads CSVGLVLSSYEQYF. The CDR3 DNA reads as TGCAGCGTTGGGTTGGTTTTAAGTTCCTACGAGCAGTACTTC. V usage is TRBV29-1 and J usage is TRBJ2-7; no definite D call. V was clipped by 4 bases and J by 1 base, with 14 bases between them. This CDR3 spans 14 amino acids. Per the germline V gene, CDR1 is SQVTM and CDR2 is ANQGSEA.

The CDR3 DNA sequence: TGTGCCAGAAGCTTGGCGGGACAGGGAACAGATACGCAGTATTTT. This sequence encodes CARSLAGQGTDTQYF. The genes are TRBV5-3 and TRBJ2-3; 9 bases agree with TRBD1. TRBV5-3 is annotated as an ORF whose role is uncertain. The CDR3 loop spans 15 amino acids. With 0 bases clipped from V and 3 bases from J, the junction kept 2 bases outside the gene matches.

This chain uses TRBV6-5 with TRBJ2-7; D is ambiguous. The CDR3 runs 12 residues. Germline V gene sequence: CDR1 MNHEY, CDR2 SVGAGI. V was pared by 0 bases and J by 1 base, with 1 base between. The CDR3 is CASSYSSYEQYF. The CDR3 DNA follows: TGTGCCAGCAGTTACTCTTCCTACGAGCAGTACTTC.

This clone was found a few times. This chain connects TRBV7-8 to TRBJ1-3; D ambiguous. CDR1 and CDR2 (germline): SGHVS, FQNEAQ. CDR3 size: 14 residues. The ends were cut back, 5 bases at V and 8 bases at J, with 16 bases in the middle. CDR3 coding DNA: TGTGCCAGCAGCCGCGGACCGTATGCGGACACCATATATTTT. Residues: CASSRGPYADTIYF.

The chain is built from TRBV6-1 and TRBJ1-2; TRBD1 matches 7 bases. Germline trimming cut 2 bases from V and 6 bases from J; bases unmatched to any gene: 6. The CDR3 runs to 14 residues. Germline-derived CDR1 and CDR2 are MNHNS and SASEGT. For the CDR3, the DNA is TGTGCCAGCAGTGAAAGACAGGGCCTCGATGGCTACACCTTC. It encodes CASSERQGLDGYTF.

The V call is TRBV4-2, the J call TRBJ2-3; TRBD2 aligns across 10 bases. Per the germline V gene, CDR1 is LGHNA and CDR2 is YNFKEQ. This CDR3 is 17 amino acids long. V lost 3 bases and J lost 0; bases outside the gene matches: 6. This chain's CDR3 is CASSHAASGSSTDTQYF. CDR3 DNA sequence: TGTGCCAGCAGCCACGCCGCTAGCGGGAGTAGCACAGATACGCAGTATTTT.

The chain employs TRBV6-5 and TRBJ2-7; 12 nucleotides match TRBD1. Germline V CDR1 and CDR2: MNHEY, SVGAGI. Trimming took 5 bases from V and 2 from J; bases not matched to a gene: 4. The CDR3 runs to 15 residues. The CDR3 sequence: CASSQGTGGAYEQYF. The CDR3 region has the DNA TGTGCCAGCAGTCAAGGGACAGGGGGCGCCTACGAGCAGTACTTC.

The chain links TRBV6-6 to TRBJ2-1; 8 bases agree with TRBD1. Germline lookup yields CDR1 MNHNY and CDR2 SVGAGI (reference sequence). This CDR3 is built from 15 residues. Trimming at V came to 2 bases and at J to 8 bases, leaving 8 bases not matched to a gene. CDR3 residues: CASSYGDRKRDEQFF. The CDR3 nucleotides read TGTGCCAGCAGTTACGGGGACAGGAAAAGGGATGAGCAGTTCTTC.

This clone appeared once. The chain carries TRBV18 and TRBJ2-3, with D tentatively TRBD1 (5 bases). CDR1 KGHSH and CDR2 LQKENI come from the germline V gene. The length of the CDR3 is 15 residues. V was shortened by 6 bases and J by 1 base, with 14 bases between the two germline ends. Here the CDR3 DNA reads TGTGCCAGCTCGCCCAGGACAAGGGGCACAGATACGCAGTATTTT. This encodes CASSPRTRGTDTQYF.

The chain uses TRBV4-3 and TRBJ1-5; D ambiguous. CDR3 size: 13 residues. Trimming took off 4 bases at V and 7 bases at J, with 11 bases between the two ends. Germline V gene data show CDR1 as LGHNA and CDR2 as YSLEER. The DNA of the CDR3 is TGCGCCAGCAGCCCCAAGGAGGACCAGCCCCAGCATTTT. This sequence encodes CASSPKEDQPQHF.

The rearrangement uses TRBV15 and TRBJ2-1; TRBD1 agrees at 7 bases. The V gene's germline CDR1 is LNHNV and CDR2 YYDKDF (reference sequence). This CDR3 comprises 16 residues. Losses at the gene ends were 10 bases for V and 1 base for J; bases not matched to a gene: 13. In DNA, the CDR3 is TGTGCCAGCTCTCGACAGGGAAAGGGATCCTACAATGAGCAGTTCTTC. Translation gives CASSRQGKGSYNEQFF.

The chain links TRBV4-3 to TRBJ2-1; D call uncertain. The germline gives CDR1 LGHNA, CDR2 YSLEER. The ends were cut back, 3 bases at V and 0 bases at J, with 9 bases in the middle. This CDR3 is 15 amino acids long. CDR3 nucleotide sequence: TGCGCCAGCAGCCAGAGCGCTCGCTCCTACAATGAGCAGTTCTTC. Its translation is CASSQSARSYNEQFF.